These 5 T cell receptor beta chains were sequenced from one sample in a study of vaccination effects on CD4 cells after COVID-19 (dated by TCRdb to between 2021 and 2022). The antigens of these receptors remain unknown. Receptor libraries were prepared by the immunoSEQ multiplex PCR assay. Drawn from immuneACCESS, this table holds only the in-frame rearrangements with V and J called that TCRdb kept. Clones are partly lost; checked studies trace under half to an unresolved V gene and leave the rest unexplained. In all, the sample holds fewer than 35,000 clones, and roughly 80% of those were seen once. The ten largest make up about 5% of the sample. In the ViraFEST assay, PBMC were stimulated with viral peptide pools, and antigen-specific CD4+ T cell clonotypes were then identified by expansion using TCR sequencing. After about 10 days of culture, CD4+ T cells were isolated with the EasySep CD4+ T cell isolation kit. Participants received two doses of either the BNT162b2 or the mRNA-1273 mRNA SARS-CoV-2 vaccine.

The sample was CD4+ T cells from PBMCs cultured with SARS-CoV-2 spike peptides, taken after COVID-19 vaccination. The cell subset or site label, as the study defines it: SARS-CoV-2 spike overlapping peptide pool stimulation. Receptor source: a human donor who received a COVID-19 vaccine. Some clones in this sample may be carry-over from other donors' samples.

The chain carries TRBV9 and TRBJ2-5, with D tentatively TRBD2 (6 bases). Deletions cut 0 bases from V and 5 bases from J, with 11 bases between. This CDR3 region has 14 residues. Germline-derived CDR1 and CDR2 are SGDLS and YYNGEE. The DNA for the CDR3 is TGTGCCAGCAGCGTAGACCCGGGACTGGAGACCCAGTACTTC. This gives the protein CASSVDPGLETQYF.

This sequence joins TRBV6-7 and TRBJ2-1; D remains unclear. TRBV6-7 is given ORF status, its function remaining uncertain. This CDR3 region has 12 residues. The V and J ends lost 0 bases and 10 bases respectively, with 7 bases between them. CDR3 coding DNA: TGTGCCAGCAGTTACTCGGGTGAAGAGCAGTTCTTC. Translation: CASSYSGEEQFF.

V gene TRBV28 combines with J gene TRBJ1-3; D unclear. V lost 1 base and J lost 2, with 9 bases in between. CDR1 is MDHEN, CDR2 SYDVKM, per germline. The CDR3 runs to 15 residues. CDR3 DNA sequence: TGTGCCAGCAGTTTATTGGGCGTCACTGGAAACACCATATATTTT. This sequence encodes CASSLLGVTGNTIYF. The variable domain in full, with the rest retrieved from reference TRBV28 and TRBJ1-3, is DVKVTQSSRYLVKRTGEKVFLECVQDMDHENMFWYRQDPGLGLRLIYFSYDVKMKEKGDIPEGYSVSREKKERFSLILESASTNQTSMYLCASSLLGVTGNTIYFGEGSWLTVV.

The J gene is TRBJ2-1, the V gene TRBV6-5; the match to TRBD1 covers 10 bases. Germline CDR1 and CDR2: MNHEY and SVGAGI. CDR3 length: 15 amino acids. V dropped 5 bases and J dropped 2; count of bases not matched to a gene: 3. As DNA, the CDR3 is TGTGCCAGCAGTACTGACAGGGGGCCCTACAATGAGCAGTTCTTC. Amino acids: CASSTDRGPYNEQFF.

This chain connects TRBV6-6 to TRBJ1-2, with TRBD1 identical over 10 bases. In germline, CDR1 is MNHNY, CDR2 SVGAGI (reference sequence). The length of the CDR3 is 16 residues. V lost 2 bases to trimming and J lost 1 base; unmatched junction nucleotides: 4. The CDR3, as DNA: TGTGCCAGCAGTTACCAGGGGACAGGGGATAACTATGGCTACACCTTC. It codes for CASSYQGTGDNYGYTF.